These T cell receptor beta chains were read from a single sample in a study of blood T cell repertoires in COVID-19. Using immunoSEQ multiplex PCR, the repertoire was profiled, and TCRdb retains in-frame clones only, with some absent. Of roughly 390,000 clones in the sample, 70% to 90% were seen once. Sequencing was done on a sample of peripheral blood. The receptors derive from a woman aged 25-40 years with COVID-19, enrolled during active disease. CDR3s include the opening cysteine and the closing phenylalanine or tryptophan. The order of the fields is clone size, J gene, D gene, V gene, CDR3 DNA, CDR3 protein. The D gene is left open where the match is weak. Rows give clone size only sometimes, using once, few, many, or a class for an expanded clone.

abundance: .; j_gene: TRBJ2-1; d_gene: .; v_gene: TRBV2; CDR3nt: TGTGCCAGCAGTCCCGGACTATCTCATGAGCAGTTCTTC; CDR3aa: CASSPGLSHEQFF
abundance: .; j_gene: TRBJ1-6; d_gene: .; v_gene: TRBV30; CDR3nt: TGTGCCTGGAGTGTACAGATAAATAATTCACCCCTCCACTTT; CDR3aa: CAWSVQINNSPLHF
abundance: .; j_gene: TRBJ2-7; d_gene: .; v_gene: TRBV1; CDR3nt: TGCACCAGCAGCCGTAAGTCGGGGTACGAGCAGTACTTC; CDR3aa: CTSSRKSGYEQYF
abundance: .; j_gene: TRBJ2-7; d_gene: TRBD2; v_gene: TRBV5-1; CDR3nt: TGCGCCAGCAGCTTCCGACTAGCGGGGGACCTTTCCTACGAGCAGTACTTC; CDR3aa: CASSFRLAGDLSYEQYF
abundance: .; j_gene: TRBJ2-1; d_gene: .; v_gene: TRBV19; CDR3nt: TGTGCCTCCCAATCCCTAGTGTACAATGAGCAGTTCTTC; CDR3aa: CASQSLVYNEQFF
abundance: .; j_gene: TRBJ2-7; d_gene: .; v_gene: TRBV4-3; CDR3nt: TGCGCCAGCAGCCAAGGGTCCACCCTGAGCTCCTACGAGCAGTACTTC; CDR3aa: CASSQGSTLSSYEQYF
abundance: .; j_gene: TRBJ1-4; d_gene: .; v_gene: TRBV2; CDR3nt: TGTGCCAGCAGTGATTACCGCCGAGCAACTAATGAAAAACTGTTTTTT; CDR3aa: CASSDYRRATNEKLFF
abundance: once; j_gene: TRBJ1-1; d_gene: .; v_gene: TRBV4-1; CDR3nt: TGCGCCAGCAGCCAAGATCTTGAGGGTCCGTGGGCTGAAGCTTTCTTT; CDR3aa: CASSQDLEGPWAEAFF
abundance: .; j_gene: TRBJ2-5; d_gene: .; v_gene: TRBV24-1; CDR3nt: TGTGCCACCAGTGACCCCCGGCCACAGTCCCAAGAGACCCAGTACTTC; CDR3aa: CATSDPRPQSQETQYF
abundance: .; j_gene: TRBJ1-4; d_gene: .; v_gene: TRBV27; CDR3nt: TGTGCCAGCAGTGTGAACAGAGAAACTAATGAAAAACTGTTTTTT; CDR3aa: CASSVNRETNEKLFF
abundance: .; j_gene: TRBJ1-1; d_gene: .; v_gene: TRBV3-1/TRBV3-2; CDR3nt: TGTGCCAGCAGCCTACAGGAAACTGAAGCTTTCTTT; CDR3aa: CASSLQETEAFF
abundance: many; j_gene: TRBJ2-7; d_gene: TRBD2; v_gene: TRBV7-9; CDR3nt: TGTGCCAGCAGCTTATTTAGCGGGAGGTTTCCCTACGAGCAGTACTTC; CDR3aa: CASSLFSGRFPYEQYF
abundance: .; j_gene: TRBJ1-3; d_gene: .; v_gene: TRBV19; CDR3nt: TGTGCCAGTAGTAGGGCGGGTGACTCTGGAAACACCATATATTTT; CDR3aa: CASSRAGDSGNTIYF
abundance: .; j_gene: TRBJ2-3; d_gene: TRBD1; v_gene: TRBV5-8; CDR3nt: TGTGCCAGCAGCTTACGGACAGGGTTCACAGATACGCAGTATTTT; CDR3aa: CASSLRTGFTDTQYF
abundance: .; j_gene: TRBJ1-5; d_gene: .; v_gene: TRBV7-9; CDR3nt: TGTGCCAGCAGCTTAGGGGGCGGACCCAATCAGCCCCAGCATTTT; CDR3aa: CASSLGGGPNQPQHF